This paragraph reports one T cell receptor (beta chain). Its specific antigen is unknown. No base quality values were provided; no much bigger clone lies one nucleotide off. The V end loses 0 bases and the J end loses 0 bases, and a stretch of 12 bases separates them. Including the terminal cysteine and phenylalanine, the CDR3 comprises 17 residues. The entry retains the CDR3 DNA only, 51 bases that are in frame from base 1. The germline V gene yields MGHRA for CDR1 and YSYEKL for CDR2. Ficoll-Paque density gradient centrifugation was used to isolate PBMCs. The source of the sample is a study of T-cell memory formation after mild COVID-19 (dated by TCRdb to the early 2020s). Study-wide context: TCR sequence clusters from the two donors were found to be largely donor specific. The cohort was made up of two young adult volunteers, one female and one male, who were previously healthy. Longitudinal TCRalpha and TCRbeta repertoire sequencing tracked T-cell clones expanding and contracting after mild COVID-19 in two donors.

Here is what the overall study found, with its caveats: Contracting CD4+ clones turned up mainly in the CM and EM memory subsets, whereas EMRA was where CD8+ clones were enriched. Some responding clones were detected in pre-infection memory, which suggested that pre-existing cross-reactive memory T cells had joined the SARS-CoV-2 response. The study included only a couple of mild cases, and larger cohorts that include severe cases with pre-infection samples were judged to be necessary. Balanced CD4/CD8 phenotypes were observed for clones contracting from day 15 to 85, whereas a bias towards CD4+ was observed for a second wave of clones expanding from day 15 to 37. The second-wave clones that peaked on day 37 were not confirmed to be SARS-CoV-2 specific.

Data came from an Illumina NovaSeq 6000. TCRalpha and TCRbeta cDNA libraries were built by 5'RACE with constant-segment primers, adding sample barcodes and unique molecular identifiers. Trizol reagent was used to extract RNA from every sample. Libraries were amplified in two PCR steps, with a second sample barcode and Illumina TruSeq adapters added in the second step. The libraries were sequenced on an Illumina NovaSeq using 2 x 150 bp paired-end reads. Processing in the source paper ran as follows. With migec v1.2.7, reads were demultiplexed and then collapsed into UMI-guided consensus sequences. Using mixcr v2.1.11, the UMI consensuses were aligned to TRA and TRB V and J templates and assembled into clonotypes. A clonotype was counted as expanded or contracted only if both edgeR and NoisET called the change significant, with noise models trained on biological replicates. edgeR calls used a false discovery rate-adjusted p below 0.01 and a log2 fold-change threshold of 1. As an exploratory analysis of dynamics, PCA with hierarchical clustering was applied to max-normalized trajectories of the 1000 most abundant clonotypes. Separately sequenced CD4+ and CD8+ repertoires were used to assign the CD4 or CD8 phenotype of responding clones. The public reads were run again by TCRdb, first through fastp at Q25 and then through MiXCR, and only productive beta chains were kept. Identical CDR3 protein sequences are pooled into one entry, listed with their most common genes and DNA. The V and J calls follow TCRdb's processing rather than the paper's. This sample gives about 400,000 distinct CDR3 sequences in total; 20% to 25% of them show up just once. Clones ranked in the top ten supply about 12% of the sample.

The origin of this receptor is an adult woman who had mild COVID-19 (a few samples of this study predate the infection). The sample titles of this study are shuffled in the database, so cell type and time point are left out; the donor was told from shared clones. The sequenced material came from PBMCs or a T cell subset sorted from them (not recorded which). The V and J segments used are TRBV4-1 and TRBJ1-3, with TRBD1 tentatively as D gene (6 bases match). This receptor carries the CDR3 CASSQDFQGPSGNTIYF. In nucleotide form, the sequence is TGCGCCAGCAGCCAAGATTTTCAGGGGCCCTCTGGAAACACCATATATTTT.